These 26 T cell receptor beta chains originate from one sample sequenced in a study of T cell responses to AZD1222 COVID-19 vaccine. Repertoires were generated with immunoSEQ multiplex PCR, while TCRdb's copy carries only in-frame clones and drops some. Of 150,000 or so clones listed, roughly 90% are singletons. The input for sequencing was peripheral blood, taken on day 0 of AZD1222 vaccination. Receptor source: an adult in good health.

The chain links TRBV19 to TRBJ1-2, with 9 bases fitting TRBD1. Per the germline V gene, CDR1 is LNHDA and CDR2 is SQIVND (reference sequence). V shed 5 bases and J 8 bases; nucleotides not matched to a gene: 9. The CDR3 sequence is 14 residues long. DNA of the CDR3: TGTGCCAGTAGTCCAAATTACAGGGGGCACGGCTACACCTTC. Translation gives CASSPNYRGHGYTF.

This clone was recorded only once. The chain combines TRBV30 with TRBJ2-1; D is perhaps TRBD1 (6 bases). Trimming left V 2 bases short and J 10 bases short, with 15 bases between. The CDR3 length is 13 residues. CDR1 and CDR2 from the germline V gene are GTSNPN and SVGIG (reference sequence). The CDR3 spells CAWSQGSVLEQFF. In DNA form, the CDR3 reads TGTGCCTGGAGTCAGGGGTCTGTTTTGGAGCAGTTCTTC.

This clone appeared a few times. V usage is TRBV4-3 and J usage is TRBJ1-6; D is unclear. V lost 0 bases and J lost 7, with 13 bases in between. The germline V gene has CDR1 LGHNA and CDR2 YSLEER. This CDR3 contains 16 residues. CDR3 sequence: CASSQEFKIGNSPLHF. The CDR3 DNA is TGCGCCAGCAGCCAAGAGTTCAAAATCGGGAATTCACCCCTCCACTTT.

The DNA for the CDR3 is TGTGCCATCAGCTCAGGGAGCAAGAACACTGAAGCTTTCTTT. Translated, it gives CAISSGSKNTEAFF. This chain uses TRBV10-3 with TRBJ1-1; possible D gene TRBD1, 5 bases. The germline V gene encodes CDR1 ENHRY and CDR2 SYGVKD. V was shortened by 6 bases and J by 1 base, with 12 bases between the two germline ends. This CDR3 has 14 residues.

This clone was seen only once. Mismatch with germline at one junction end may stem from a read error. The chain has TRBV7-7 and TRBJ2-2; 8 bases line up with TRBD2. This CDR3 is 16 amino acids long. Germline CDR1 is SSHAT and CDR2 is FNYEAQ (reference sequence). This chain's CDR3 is CASSLAGTPIPGELFF. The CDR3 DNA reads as TGTGCTAGCAGCTTAGCGGGGACTCCAATCCCCGGGGAGCTGTTTTTT.

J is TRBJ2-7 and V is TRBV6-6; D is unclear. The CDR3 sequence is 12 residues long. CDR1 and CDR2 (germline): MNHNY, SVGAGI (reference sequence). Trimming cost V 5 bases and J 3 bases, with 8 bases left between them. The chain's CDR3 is CASSPAGYEQYF. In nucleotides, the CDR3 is TGTGCCAGCAGTCCCGCAGGCTACGAGCAGTACTTC.

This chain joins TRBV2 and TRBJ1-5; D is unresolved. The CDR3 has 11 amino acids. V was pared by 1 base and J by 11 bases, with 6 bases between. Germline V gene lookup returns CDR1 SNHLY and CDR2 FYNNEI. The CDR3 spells CASSEDGAQHF. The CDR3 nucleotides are TGTGCCAGCAGTGAAGATGGGGCCCAGCATTTT. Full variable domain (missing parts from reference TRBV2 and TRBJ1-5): EPEVTQTPSHQVTQMGQEVILRCVPISNHLYFYWYRQILGQKVEFLVSFYNNEISEKSEIFDDQFSVERPDGSNFTLKIRSTKLEDSAMYFCASSEDGAQHFGDGTRLSIL.

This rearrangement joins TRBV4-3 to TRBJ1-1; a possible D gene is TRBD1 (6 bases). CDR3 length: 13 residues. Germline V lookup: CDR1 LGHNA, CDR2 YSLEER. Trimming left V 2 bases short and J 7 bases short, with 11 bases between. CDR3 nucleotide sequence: TGCGCCAGCAGCCAAAGGACAGAAAATGAAGCTTTCTTT. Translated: CASSQRTENEAFF.

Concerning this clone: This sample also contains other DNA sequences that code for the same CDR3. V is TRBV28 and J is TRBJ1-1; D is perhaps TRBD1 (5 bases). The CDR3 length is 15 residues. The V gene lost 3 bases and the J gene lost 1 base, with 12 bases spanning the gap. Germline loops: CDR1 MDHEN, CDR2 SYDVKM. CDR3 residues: CASSFPRQGNTEAFF. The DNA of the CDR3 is TGTGCCAGCAGTTTCCCACGGCAGGGGAACACTGAAGCTTTCTTT.

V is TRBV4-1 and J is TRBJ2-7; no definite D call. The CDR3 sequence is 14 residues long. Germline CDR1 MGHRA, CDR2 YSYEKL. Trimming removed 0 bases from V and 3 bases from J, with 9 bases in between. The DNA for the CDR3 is TGCGCCAGCAGCCAAGAACGTGGAGTCTACGAGCAGTACTTC. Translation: CASSQERGVYEQYF.

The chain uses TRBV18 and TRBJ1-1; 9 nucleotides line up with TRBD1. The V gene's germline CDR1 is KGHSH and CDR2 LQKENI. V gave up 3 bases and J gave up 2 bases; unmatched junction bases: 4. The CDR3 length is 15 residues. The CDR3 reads CASSPYRGPNTEAFF. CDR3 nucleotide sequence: TGTGCCAGCTCACCTTACAGGGGGCCAAACACTGAAGCTTTCTTT.

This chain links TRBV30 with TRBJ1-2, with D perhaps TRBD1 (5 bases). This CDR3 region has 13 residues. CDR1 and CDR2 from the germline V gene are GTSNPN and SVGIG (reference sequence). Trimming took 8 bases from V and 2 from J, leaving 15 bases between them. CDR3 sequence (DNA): TGTGCCAAAACTGGGGCTTCCAACTATGGCTACACCTTC. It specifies CAKTGASNYGYTF.

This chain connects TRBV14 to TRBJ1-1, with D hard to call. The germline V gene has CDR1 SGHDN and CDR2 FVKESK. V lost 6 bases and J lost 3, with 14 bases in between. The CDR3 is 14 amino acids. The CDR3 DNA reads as TGTGCCAGCAGGCGGGGTGTTAGGGACACTGAAGCTTTCTTT. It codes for CASRRGVRDTEAFF.

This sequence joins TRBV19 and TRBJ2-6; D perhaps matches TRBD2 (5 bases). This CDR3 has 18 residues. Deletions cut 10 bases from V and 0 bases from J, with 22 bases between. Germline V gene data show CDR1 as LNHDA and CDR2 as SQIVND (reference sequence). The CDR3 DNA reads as TGTGCCACCAGTGCGCTAGCCGTACGATCCTCTGGGGCCAACGTCCTGACTTTC. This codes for CATSALAVRSSGANVLTF.

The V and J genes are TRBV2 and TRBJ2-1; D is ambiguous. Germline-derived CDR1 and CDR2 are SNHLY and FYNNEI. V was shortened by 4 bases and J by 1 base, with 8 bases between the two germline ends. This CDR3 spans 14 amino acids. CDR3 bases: TGTGCCAGCAGTGTACTAACTTCCTACAATGAGCAGTTCTTC. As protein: CASSVLTSYNEQFF.

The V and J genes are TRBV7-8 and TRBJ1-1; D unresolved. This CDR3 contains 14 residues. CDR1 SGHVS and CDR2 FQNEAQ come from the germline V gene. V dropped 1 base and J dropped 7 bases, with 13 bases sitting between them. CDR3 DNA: TGTGCCAGCAGCTTAGACCGTGGACGGATTGAAGCTTTCTTT. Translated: CASSLDRGRIEAFF.

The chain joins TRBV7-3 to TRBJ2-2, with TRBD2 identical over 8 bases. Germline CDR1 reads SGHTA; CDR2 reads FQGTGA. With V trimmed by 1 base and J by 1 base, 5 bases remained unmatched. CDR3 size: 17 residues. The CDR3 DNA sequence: TGTGCCAGCAGCTTAAGACCCAGCGGGGGGAACACCGGGGAGCTGTTTTTT. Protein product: CASSLRPSGGNTGELFF.

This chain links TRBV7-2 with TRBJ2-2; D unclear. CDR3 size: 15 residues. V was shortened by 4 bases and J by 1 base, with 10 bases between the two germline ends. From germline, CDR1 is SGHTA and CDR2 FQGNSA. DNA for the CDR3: TGTGCCAGCAGCTCCATCCTCGGGAACACCGGGGAGCTGTTTTTT. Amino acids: CASSSILGNTGELFF.

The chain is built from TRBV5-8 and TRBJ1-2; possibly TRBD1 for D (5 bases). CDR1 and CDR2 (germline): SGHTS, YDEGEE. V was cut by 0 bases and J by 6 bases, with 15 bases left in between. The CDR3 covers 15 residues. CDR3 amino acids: CASSLGFRDLDGYTF. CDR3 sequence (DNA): TGTGCCAGCAGCTTGGGATTCCGGGACCTAGATGGCTACACCTTC.

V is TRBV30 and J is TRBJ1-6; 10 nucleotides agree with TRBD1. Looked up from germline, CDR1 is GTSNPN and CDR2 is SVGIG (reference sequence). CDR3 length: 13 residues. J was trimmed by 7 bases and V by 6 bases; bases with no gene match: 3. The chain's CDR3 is CACRTGGNSPLHF. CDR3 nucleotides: TGTGCCTGCCGGACAGGGGGAAATTCACCCCTCCACTTT.

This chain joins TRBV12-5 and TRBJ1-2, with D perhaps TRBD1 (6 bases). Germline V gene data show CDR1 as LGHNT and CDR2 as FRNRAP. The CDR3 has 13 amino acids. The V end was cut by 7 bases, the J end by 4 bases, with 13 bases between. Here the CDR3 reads CASAYDRTYGYTF. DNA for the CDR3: TGTGCTAGTGCTTACGACAGGACCTATGGCTACACCTTC.

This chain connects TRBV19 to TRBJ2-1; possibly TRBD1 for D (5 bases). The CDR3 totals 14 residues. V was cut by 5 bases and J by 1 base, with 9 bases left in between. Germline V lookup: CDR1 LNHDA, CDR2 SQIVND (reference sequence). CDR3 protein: CASSGADSYNEQFF. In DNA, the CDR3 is TGTGCCAGTAGTGGGGCAGATTCCTACAATGAGCAGTTCTTC.

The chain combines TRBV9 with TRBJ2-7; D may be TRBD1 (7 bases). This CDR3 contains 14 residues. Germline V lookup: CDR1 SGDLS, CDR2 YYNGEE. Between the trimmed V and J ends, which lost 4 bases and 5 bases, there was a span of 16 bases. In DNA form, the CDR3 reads TGTGCCAGCAGCCCAGCAGGGGGGTTGGACGAGCAGTACTTC. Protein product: CASSPAGGLDEQYF.

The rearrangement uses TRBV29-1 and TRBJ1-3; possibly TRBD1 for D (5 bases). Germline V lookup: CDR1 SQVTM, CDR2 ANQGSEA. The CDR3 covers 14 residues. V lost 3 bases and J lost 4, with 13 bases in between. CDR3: CSVDSGANGNTIYF. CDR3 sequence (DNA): TGCAGCGTTGATAGTGGGGCTAACGGAAACACCATATATTTT.

CDR3 sequence (DNA): TGTGCCAGTAGTAGAGGGACTGCCTTAGAGGAAAAACTGTTTTTT. Protein product: CASSRGTALEEKLFF. The chain is built from TRBV19 and TRBJ1-4, with D perhaps matching TRBD1 (5 bases). Trimming cost V 4 bases and J 8 bases, with 17 bases left between them. The CDR3 length is 15 residues. Germline-derived CDR1 and CDR2 are LNHDA and SQIVND (reference sequence).

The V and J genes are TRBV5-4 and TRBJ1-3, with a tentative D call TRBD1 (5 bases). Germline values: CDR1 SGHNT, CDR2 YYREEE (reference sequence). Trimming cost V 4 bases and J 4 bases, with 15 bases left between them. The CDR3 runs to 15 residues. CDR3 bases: TGTGCCAGCAGCCCCACCTCGGGGGACGGAAACACCATATATTTT. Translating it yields CASSPTSGDGNTIYF.